This T cell receptor (beta chain) was profiled in a study of T-cell memory formation after mild COVID-19. Study-wide context: TCR clusters showed largely donor specificity.

TCRdb recomputed calls from the 5' RACE reads with MiXCR, one row per CDR3 protein. The sample comprises about 430,000 distinct CDR3 sequences, roughly 18% of which are singletons, and 20% to 25% rests with the top ten. General observations from the study: Whereas later expanders leaned CD4+, clones contracting day 15 to 85 showed a balanced CD4/CD8 makeup. Mainly in CM and EM were contracting CD4+ clones; CD8+ were in EMRA.

As for this clonotype: Its antigen remains unidentified.

Sequencing was done on a sample of PBMCs or a T cell subset sorted from them (not recorded which). The TCR originated in a man between 18 and 29 years old who had mild COVID-19 (a few samples of this study predate the infection). Cell type and time point are not known.

The CDR3 coding sequence is TGTGCCAGCAGCCAAGAAGGGGGCTACGAGCAGTACTTC. It translates to CASSQEGGYEQYF. The chain is built from TRBV4-2 and TRBJ2-7, with D tentatively TRBD1 (6 bases). The germline gives CDR1 LGHNA, CDR2 YNFKEQ. V gave up 0 bases and J gave up 3 bases, with 6 bases separating them. There are 13 residues in the CDR3.